This TCR beta chain was profiled in a study of Ad26.COV2.S vaccination and SARS-CoV-2 variants. The repertoire was sequenced with immunoSEQ multiplex PCR; TCRdb's copy has only in-frame clones and lacks some. The data hold some 520,000 clones, with around 88% observed a single time. In this sample, this clone turned up once. CDR3 size: 17 residues. The germline V gene encodes CDR1 LGHDT and CDR2 YNNKEL (reference sequence). V trimming: 3 bases; J trimming: 2 bases; junction bases outside the gene matches: 8. Treatment indicated: roughly 20 received Ad26.COV2.S at low or high dose, single or two shots; roughly five received placebo; per-sample allocation not given. Day 63 after the first injection of vaccine or placebo was the sampling time. The donor was a Boston adult aged 18-55 years.

Sequencing was performed on peripheral blood, taken in a trial of Ad26.COV2.S vaccine versus placebo. The rearrangement links TRBV3-1 (or the pseudogene TRBV3-2) to TRBJ2-2, with TRBD2 matching over 8 bases. The sequence came from a person aged 18-65 years who received the Ad26.COV2.S COVID-19 vaccine or a placebo. CDR3 DNA: TGTGCCAGCAGCCATTGGCGCGGGAGGCCAAACACCGGGGAGCTGTTTTTT. It yields the protein CASSHWRGRPNTGELFF.